This entry is about one T cell receptor (beta chain). No antigen is known for it. This sequence may be a read error, since a much larger clone differs from it by one base. Germline CDR1 is SGHVS and CDR2 is FNYEAQ. The CDR3 totals 17 residues. The trim removed 5 bases at V and 1 base at J, leaving 9 bases unmatched. The sample comes from a study of T cell repertoires in cytomegalovirus infection. TCRdb passed the reads through MiXCR, listing each CDR3 protein once. The repertoire consists of approximately 1,000,000 distinct CDR3 sequences, with approximately 30% occurring once and the leading ten covering over 10%.

The receptor's source is a human donor in good health (CMV status not recorded). Some clones in this sample may be carry-over from other donors' samples. The sample in question was cultured CD8+ T cells from PBMCs, obtained from culture after CMV antigen stimulation. The V and J genes are TRBV7-6 and TRBJ2-2, with 8 bases matching TRBD1. The CDR3 DNA follows: TGTGCCAGCAGCCCCCCCCGGGACAGGAAGAACACCGGGGAGCTGTTTTTT. This gives the protein CASSPPRDRKNTGELFF.